Below are 10 T cell receptor beta chains sequenced from a single sample in a study of cytomegalovirus exposure and HLA in healthy donors. The PCR used 60 Vbeta and 13 Jbeta primers. TCRdb's copy holds only in-frame clones and misses some; the assay was immunoSEQ multiplex PCR. Here the sample spans 150,000 to 250,000 clones, around 80% being singletons. The sequencing sample was made of PBMCs. These receptor sequences come from a man aged 25 to 40 in good health and CMV-seronegative.

The chain is built from TRBV28 and TRBJ2-3; D may be TRBD2 (7 bases). V gave up 3 bases and J gave up 1 base, with 11 bases separating them. Per germline, CDR1 MDHEN and CDR2 SYDVKM. This CDR3 has 15 amino acids. Here the CDR3 reads CASSFGGAGTDTQYF. The DNA for the CDR3 is TGTGCCAGCAGTTTTGGGGGGGCGGGCACAGATACGCAGTATTTT.

The DNA for the CDR3 is TGTGCCAGCAGCTCCCCCCGACAGGGGGCCGTTAGCACAGATACGCAGTATTTT. It is translated as CASSSPRQGAVSTDTQYF. The chain links TRBV5-4 to TRBJ2-3, with 10 positions matching TRBD1. Trimming removed 3 bases from V and 0 bases from J; junction bases left unmatched: 10. The CDR3 contains 18 residues. Germline V CDR1 and CDR2: SGHNT, YYREEE (reference sequence).

The V and J genes are TRBV15 and TRBJ1-5, with a possible D match to TRBD1 (5 bases). Germline CDR1 is LNHNV and CDR2 is YYDKDF (reference sequence). The CDR3 covers 14 residues. With 8 bases removed from V and 0 bases from J, the gap between germline ends came to 11 bases. Written as DNA, the CDR3 is TGTGCCACCGCGACAGACAATAGCAATCAGCCCCAGCATTTT. This translates into CATATDNSNQPQHF.

The J gene is TRBJ2-7, the V gene TRBV13, with 7 positions matching TRBD1. Germline V gives CDR1 PRHDT, CDR2 FYEKMQ (reference sequence). The length of the CDR3 is 16 residues. Trimming removed 2 bases from V and 3 bases from J; junction bases left unmatched: 10. In nucleotides, the CDR3 is TGTGCCAGCAGCTTAATAGGGTCACAGGGGCGCTACGAGCAGTACTTC. It yields the protein CASSLIGSQGRYEQYF. Combining the CDR3 with reference TRBV13 and TRBJ2-7 gives the whole variable domain AAGVIQSPRHLIKEKRETATLKCYPIPRHDTVYWYQQGPGQDPQFLISFYEKMQSDKGSIPDRFSAQQFSDYHSELNMSSLELGDSALYFCASSLIGSQGRYEQYFGPGTRLTVT.

This clone occurred a few times. This chain uses TRBV29-1 with TRBJ2-1, with a tentative D call TRBD2 (6 bases). Germline CDR1 is SQVTM and CDR2 is ANQGSEA. Trimming removed 7 bases at V and 8 bases at J, with 15 bases between. This CDR3 is 12 amino acids long. CDR3 loop: CSGWGDGDEQFF. CDR3 coding DNA: TGCAGCGGGTGGGGGGACGGCGATGAGCAGTTCTTC.

V usage is TRBV19 and J usage is TRBJ2-3; the match to TRBD1 covers 9 bases. The germline V gene encodes CDR1 LNHDA and CDR2 SQIVND (reference sequence). With 5 bases clipped from V and 1 base from J, the junction kept 7 bases outside the gene matches. CDR3 length: 16 residues. The CDR3 nucleotides read TGTGCCAGTAGTTTACAGGGGGCGTTGGGCACAGATACGCAGTATTTT. This translates into CASSLQGALGTDTQYF.

The gene calls are TRBV6-6 and TRBJ2-3; TRBD2 matches at 7 bases. The germline V gene has CDR1 MNHNY and CDR2 SVGAGI (reference sequence). Trimming removed 4 bases from V and 3 bases from J; junction bases left unmatched: 7. The CDR3 runs 15 residues. This CDR3 is CASSWGRAGTDTQYF. The CDR3 nucleotides read TGTGCCAGCAGTTGGGGGAGGGCCGGGACAGATACGCAGTATTTT.

The V and J genes are TRBV6-1 and TRBJ2-7; possibly TRBD2 for D (6 bases). V was cut by 6 bases and J by 0 bases, with 12 bases left in between. Germline CDR1 MNHNS, CDR2 SASEGT. This CDR3 has 14 residues. The CDR3 sequence is CASRERALSYEQYF. CDR3 nucleotide sequence: TGTGCCAGCAGGGAGCGGGCCCTCTCCTACGAGCAGTACTTC.

V gene TRBV10-2 combines with J gene TRBJ2-7; D is ambiguous. The CDR3 totals 12 residues. Per germline, CDR1 WSHSY and CDR2 SAAADI. V lost 6 bases and J lost 2, with 8 bases in between. The CDR3 is CASRGTAYEQYF. The CDR3 nucleotides are TGCGCCAGCAGGGGCACAGCCTACGAGCAGTACTTC.

CDR3: CASGSGRADTNYEQYF. The CDR3 DNA reads TGTGCCAGCGGGAGCGGGAGGGCCGATACAAACTACGAGCAGTACTTC. The rearrangement joins TRBV27 to TRBJ2-7; the match to TRBD2 covers 10 bases. After removal of 8 bases from V and 3 bases from J, the junction contained 13 bases not matched to a gene. Germline CDR1 is MNHEY and CDR2 is SMNVEV (reference sequence). CDR3 size: 16 residues.